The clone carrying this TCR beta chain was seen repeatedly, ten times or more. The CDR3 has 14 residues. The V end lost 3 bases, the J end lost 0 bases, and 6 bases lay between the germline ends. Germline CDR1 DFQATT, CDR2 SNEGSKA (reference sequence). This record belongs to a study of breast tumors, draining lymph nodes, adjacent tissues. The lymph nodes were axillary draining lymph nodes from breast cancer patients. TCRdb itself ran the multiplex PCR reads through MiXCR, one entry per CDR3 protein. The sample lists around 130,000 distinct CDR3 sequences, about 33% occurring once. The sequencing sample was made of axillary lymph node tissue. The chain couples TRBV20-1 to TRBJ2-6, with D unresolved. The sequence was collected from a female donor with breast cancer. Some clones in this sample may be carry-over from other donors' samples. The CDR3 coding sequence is TGCAGTGCTAGTATAGCCTCTGGGGCCAACGTCCTGACTTTC. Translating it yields CSASIASGANVLTF.